The following is a T cell receptor beta chain sequence with its context. Antigen specificity is unknown. The sample comes from a study of shared clonotypes between healthy human individuals. Overall study: The study drew on two women and a few men aged 18 to 49 as donors. Findings and limits, study-wide: The sharing of roughly 5% of naive CD4 clonotypes was seen across a handful of donors.

Positive CCR7 selection of CD45RO-negative cells yielded the naive CD8 cells, and terminally differentiated effector memory CD45RA+ cells were excluded. Using immunoSEQ multiplex PCR, the repertoire was profiled, and TCRdb retains in-frame clones only, with some absent. The repertoire holds around 1.9 million clones, around 95% seen once, with 1.5% to 2% in the top ten. Input material: naive CD8+ T cells from PBMCs. This clonotype was sampled from a man younger than 30 in good health. Some clones in this sample may be carry-over from other donors' samples.

CDR3 in amino acids: CASSQDRGFETQYF. The CDR3 DNA sequence: TGCGCCAGCAGCCAAGATAGAGGGTTTGAGACGCAGTATTTT. The rearrangement links TRBV4-1 to TRBJ2-3; tentative D call: TRBD2 (5 bases). The CDR3 is 14 amino acids. CDR1 MGHRA and CDR2 YSYEKL come from the germline V gene. Trimming removed 0 bases at V and 9 bases at J, with 13 bases between.